This T cell receptor beta chain was recorded in a study of cytomegalovirus exposure and HLA in healthy donors. This clone was counted a few times. 60 Vbeta and 13 Jbeta primers were used in PCR. Sequencing used immunoSEQ multiplex PCR; TCRdb keeps in-frame clones, though not all of them. The data contain 100,000 to 150,000 clones, approximately 82% of them singletons. CDR1 is MDHEN, CDR2 SYDVKM, per germline. The CDR3 runs 15 residues. The V end lost 7 bases, the J end lost 2 bases, and 14 bases lay between the germline ends. The sequence was collected from a female donor in good health and CMV-seronegative. This chain connects TRBV28 to TRBJ2-2; no clear D. Sequencing was performed on PBMCs. DNA of the CDR3: TGTGCCAGCACCTCCAGTCGGGTAAACACCGGGGAGCTGTTTTTT. Translation: CASTSSRVNTGELFF.